This T cell receptor (beta chain) emerged from a study of CD8 T cells in ankylosing spondylitis. Turning to this clonotype: Its antigen is currently unknown.

Quantitative 5'-RACE with molecular barcodes produced the TCR beta libraries. TCRdb processed the 5' RACE reads anew with MiXCR; each CDR3 protein has one entry. The sample has some 240,000 distinct CDR3 sequences; about 24% are singletons. CDR3 length: 14 amino acids. The V end was cut by 3 bases, the J end by 0 bases, with 12 bases between. Germline V gives CDR1 DFQATT, CDR2 SNEGSKA (reference sequence). General study points: Disease-linked clones reportedly concentrated significantly in matched ankylosing spondylitis synovial fluid. There was a TCR beta motif, made of eight highly homologous variants, that appeared characteristic of ankylosing spondylitis blood.

The origin of this receptor is a male donor with ankylosing spondylitis or in good health (not recorded which). The sample consisted of blood, either unsorted or a sorted T cell fraction (not recorded which). The chain links TRBV20-1 to TRBJ2-7, with a weak D call TRBD2 (5 bases). DNA of the CDR3: TGCAGTGCTAGCCCTTCGGCGGGCTCCTACGAGCAGTACTTC. Translating it yields CSASPSAGSYEQYF.